Each of the 22 T cell receptor beta chains below was sequenced from the same sample in a study. Via MiXCR, TCRdb re-called the 5' RACE reads, giving one row per CDR3 protein. The table lists around 21,000 distinct CDR3 sequences, 30% of them singletons. The material sequenced was tumor-infiltrating naive CD4+ T cells sorted from the breast tumor. Documented subset: naive CD4+ T cells, CD4+CD45RA+CD25-. Every receptor here comes from a female donor with breast cancer.

This clonotype is classed as medium-sized. The V and J genes are TRBV4-1 and TRBJ2-1, with unresolved D. Germline-derived CDR1 and CDR2 are MGHRA and YSYEKL. V lost 1 base to trimming and J lost 8 bases, with 12 bases between them. The CDR3 contains 14 residues. The CDR3 protein is CASSQARALDEQFF. The CDR3 bases are TGCGCCAGCAGCCAAGCCCGGGCGCTGGATGAGCAGTTCTTC.

On this clonotype itself: A much larger clone differs by one base, so this may be a read error. The chain joins TRBV19 to TRBJ2-2, with 7 bases lining up with TRBD1. V was clipped by 6 bases and J by 4 bases; unmatched bases: 8. The CDR3 loop spans 15 amino acids. The germline V gene encodes CDR1 LNHDA and CDR2 SQIVND (reference sequence). The DNA of the CDR3 is TGTGCCAGTAGCACCGGGACAGCGAGCACCGGGGAGCTGTTTTTT. Its protein product is CASSTGTASTGELFF.

This clonotype was found many times. The rearrangement uses TRBV27 and TRBJ2-5; the D gene could be TRBD1 or TRBD2 (5 bases each). Germline lookup yields CDR1 MNHEY and CDR2 SMNVEV (reference sequence). The CDR3 is 17 amino acids. The germline V and J ends were trimmed by 7 bases and 2 bases, with 23 bases remaining between them. CDR3 in amino acids: CASNPPLSGTQQETQYF. The CDR3 coding sequence is TGTGCCAGCAACCCTCCTCTTTCTGGGACGCAGCAAGAGACCCAGTACTTC.

This clonotype was found many times. The chain has TRBV18 and TRBJ2-6; TRBD1 might be the D (5 bases). The CDR3 length is 17 residues. The V gene lost 2 bases and the J gene lost 2 bases, with 13 bases spanning the gap. The V gene's germline CDR1 is KGHSH and CDR2 LQKENI. The CDR3 DNA reads as TGTGCCAGCTCACCAACGACAGCCAACACTGGGGCCAACGTCCTGACTTTC. This translates into CASSPTTANTGANVLTF.

This clonotype was recorded many times. This chain connects TRBV20-1 to TRBJ1-5; 7 bases are shared with TRBD1. V was pared by 1 base and J by 3 bases, with 9 bases of the junction left unmatched. The length of the CDR3 is 16 residues. Germline values: CDR1 DFQATT, CDR2 SNEGSKA (reference sequence). The CDR3 loop is CSARGAGGDYNQPQHF. The DNA for the CDR3 is TGCAGTGCTAGAGGCGCAGGGGGAGACTACAATCAGCCCCAGCATTTT.

The chain couples TRBV20-1 to TRBJ2-1; maybe TRBD2 (7 bases). CDR1 DFQATT and CDR2 SNEGSKA come from the germline V gene (reference sequence). V lost 3 bases, J lost 6 bases, and 21 bases lay in between. The CDR3 sequence is 16 residues long. CDR3 nucleotide sequence: TGCAGTGCTAGGCGCCCGAGGGGCGGGGGCCCCAATGAGCAGTTCTTC. Amino acids: CSARRPRGGGPNEQFF.

By share of the sample, this clonotype is medium-sized. The V call is TRBV20-1, the J call TRBJ2-7, with no clear D. V dropped 3 bases and J dropped 1 base, with 10 bases sitting between them. The CDR3 sequence is 13 residues long. Germline V gene lookup returns CDR1 DFQATT and CDR2 SNEGSKA (reference sequence). DNA for the CDR3: TGCAGTGCTAGTACGCCGCTATCCTACGAGCAGTACTTC. Protein sequence: CSASTPLSYEQYF.

This clonotype was picked up a small number of times. The CDR3 does not close with the conserved phenylalanine or tryptophan, likely indicating a read error. The DNA is omitted, as the CDR3 cannot be located on it reliably, and the CDR3 follows TCRdb's listing. The chain links TRBV20-1 to TRBJ1-1; TRBD1 is the table's D call and was not checked against the DNA. The CDR3 is 14 residues long, ends included. Per germline, CDR1 DFQATT and CDR2 SNEGSKA (reference sequence). CDR3 amino acids: CSARKAGADTEALS.

Many counts were recorded for this clonotype. This rearrangement joins TRBV3-1 to TRBJ1-5, with D possibly matching TRBD1 (5 bases). Trimming removed 8 bases at V and 7 bases at J, with 15 bases between. CDR1 and CDR2 from the germline V gene are LGHDT and YNNKEL (reference sequence). The CDR3 is made up of 13 amino acids. The CDR3 reads CASSVSGGQPQHF. The CDR3 coding sequence is TGTGCCAGCTCCGTTAGCGGGGGACAGCCCCAGCATTTT.

V is TRBV20-1 and J is TRBJ2-3, with 7 bases lining up with TRBD1. The CDR3 is 14 amino acids. Germline CDR1 DFQATT, CDR2 SNEGSKA (reference sequence). V gave up 8 bases and J gave up 4 bases; unmatched junction bases: 12. In DNA form, the CDR3 reads TGCAGTATTAAAACAGGGGTGGGAGCAGATACGCAGTATTTT. Its protein product is CSIKTGVGADTQYF.

V usage is TRBV27 and J usage is TRBJ2-1; 7 nucleotides match TRBD2. Trimming removed 8 bases from V and 7 bases from J; junction bases left unmatched: 17. The CDR3 loop spans 16 amino acids. Germline V lookup: CDR1 MNHEY, CDR2 SMNVEV (reference sequence). As DNA, the CDR3 is TGTGCCAGCCTCAATCCGGGCGGGAGCCCCGCTAATGAGCAGTTCTTC. Translating it yields CASLNPGGSPANEQFF.

By share of the sample, this clonotype is medium-sized. V is TRBV5-1 and J is TRBJ1-3; weak D call: TRBD1 (5 bases). In germline, CDR1 is SGHRS, CDR2 YFSETQ. V was trimmed by 5 bases and J by 2 bases, leaving 14 bases between them. This CDR3 has 15 amino acids. The chain's CDR3 is CASSSGTFAGNTIYF. The CDR3 DNA sequence: TGCGCCAGCAGTTCCGGGACGTTCGCTGGAAACACCATATATTTT.

This clonotype was seen just once. Since a much larger clone is just one base distant, this may be a read error. CDR3 sequence: CASSPTGDLFYGYTF. The CDR3 DNA sequence: TGCGCCAGCAGCCCTACCGGGGATTTATTTTATGGCTACACCTTC. The rearrangement joins TRBV5-1 to TRBJ1-2; D is ambiguous. Germline V gene lookup returns CDR1 SGHRS and CDR2 YFSETQ. CDR3 length: 15 residues. Trimming took off 4 bases at V and 5 bases at J, with 18 bases between the two ends.

This clonotype came up a few times. V gene TRBV20-1 combines with J gene TRBJ1-1; 11 nucleotides align to TRBD1. J lost 3 bases, V lost 0 bases, and 9 bases had no gene match. This CDR3 is 17 amino acids long. The germline V gene encodes CDR1 DFQATT and CDR2 SNEGSKA (reference sequence). CDR3 DNA sequence: TGCAGTGCTAGAGAGTTTAGGACAGGGGGCTTGGACACTGAAGCTTTCTTT. Translated, it gives CSAREFRTGGLDTEAFF.

This clonotype was counted many times. The chain is built from TRBV15 and TRBJ2-7; no definite D call. Germline V gene data show CDR1 as LNHNV and CDR2 as YYDKDF (reference sequence). Trimming left V 2 bases short and J 0 bases short, with 8 bases between. This CDR3 is built from 14 residues. CDR3 bases: TGTGCCACCAGCAGATACGACACCTCCTACGAGCAGTACTTC. This gives the protein CATSRYDTSYEQYF.

This clonotype was counted a few times. The V and J genes are TRBV4-1 and TRBJ2-1; D is perhaps TRBD2 (5 bases). The ends were cut back, 4 bases at V and 0 bases at J, with 13 bases in the middle. The V gene's germline CDR1 is MGHRA and CDR2 YSYEKL. The CDR3 loop spans 16 amino acids. CDR3 in amino acids: CASSLIAPTSYNEQFF. As DNA, the CDR3 is TGCGCCAGCAGCCTTATAGCGCCGACCTCCTACAATGAGCAGTTCTTC.

This clonotype appeared a few times. The gene calls are TRBV29-1 and TRBJ1-1; D may be TRBD1 (5 bases). CDR3 length equals 15 residues. CDR1 is SQVTM, CDR2 ANQGSEA, per germline. Deletions cut 5 bases from V and 0 bases from J, with 16 bases between. The CDR3 sequence: CSVTAGGGMNTEAFF. The CDR3 nucleotides are TGCAGCGTTACCGCGGGGGGGGGGATGAACACTGAAGCTTTCTTT.

This clonotype was found many times. The rearrangement links TRBV12-3 or TRBV12-4 to TRBJ1-6, with a weak D call TRBD1 (5 bases). The CDR3 is 12 amino acids. Trimming took 7 bases from V and 9 from J, leaving 10 bases between them. The DNA of the CDR3 is TGTGCCAGCACCCCAGGGAGTTCACCCCTCCACTTT. Protein product: CASTPGSSPLHF.

This clonotype was seen at least ten times. The rearrangement links TRBV5-1 to TRBJ1-2, with D unresolved. With 2 bases removed from V and 4 bases from J, the gap between germline ends came to 15 bases. The CDR3 sequence is 15 residues long. CDR1 is SGHRS and CDR2 is YFSETQ in the germline V gene. CDR3 protein: CASSLALVGGYGYTF. DNA of the CDR3: TGCGCCAGCAGCTTAGCCCTCGTGGGCGGCTATGGCTACACCTTC.

This clonotype was recorded a few times. The rearrangement uses TRBV4-2 and TRBJ1-3; D gene ambiguous. The CDR3 covers 12 residues. From germline, CDR1 is LGHNA and CDR2 YNFKEQ. Trimming removed 2 bases from V and 8 bases from J, with 7 bases in between. The DNA for the CDR3 is TGTGCCAGCAGCCAATCTTCGGACACCATATATTTT. Its translation: CASSQSSDTIYF.

CDR3 region: CASRNEGTGELFF. The CDR3 DNA reads TGTGCCAGCAGAAATGAGGGCACCGGGGAGCTGTTTTTT. The V call is TRBV7-3, the J call TRBJ2-2, with a possible D match to TRBD2 (5 bases). The V end lost 6 bases, the J end lost 4 bases, and 9 bases lay between the germline ends. This CDR3 has 13 residues. Germline V CDR1 and CDR2: SGHTA, FQGTGA.

Relative to its sample, this clonotype is medium-sized. V and J are TRBV25-1 and TRBJ2-7, with 9 bases lining up with TRBD2. CDR3 length equals 14 residues. With V trimmed by 7 bases and J by 4 bases, 8 bases remained unmatched. In germline, CDR1 is MGHDK, CDR2 SYGVNS. The CDR3 nucleotides are TGTGCCAGCACCAAGGGTAGCGGGGGTTACGAGCAGTACTTC. Amino acids: CASTKGSGGYEQYF.